This TCR beta chain was recovered during a study of blood T cells in healthy people across ages. In germline, CDR1 is DFQATT, CDR2 SNEGSKA (reference sequence). This CDR3 is built from 12 residues. With V trimmed by 6 bases and J by 6 bases, 5 bases remained unmatched. Combining a sample-barcoded 5' primer with a J-beta primer mix, a second PCR ran for about 7 to 11 cycles. Using its own MiXCR run on the 5' RACE reads, TCRdb lists one record per CDR3 protein. The sample includes around 580,000 distinct CDR3 sequences, more than 45% of them seen just once. This chain links TRBV20-1 with TRBJ2-3; 8 bases align to TRBD2. Sequences were obtained from blood. This clonotype originated in an elderly man in good health. The chain's CDR3 is CSAKSGSDTQYF. The DNA for the CDR3 is TGCAGTGCAAAGAGCGGGAGCGATACGCAGTATTTT.